This TCR beta chain is from a study of cytomegalovirus exposure and HLA in healthy donors. 13 Jbeta primers and 60 Vbeta primers were used for the PCR. Clones were read by immunoSEQ multiplex PCR, and TCRdb kept only the in-frame ones, dropping some. This table has roughly 250,000 clones, almost 85% appearing once. The germline V gene encodes CDR1 SGHTA and CDR2 FQGNSA. V trimming: 3 bases; J trimming: 4 bases; junction bases outside the gene matches: 1. There are 13 residues in the CDR3. Sequencing was done on a sample of PBMCs. This TCR derives from a woman in her thirties or forties in good health and CMV-seropositive. The chain combines TRBV7-2 with TRBJ1-2, with 8 bases identical to TRBD1. This CDR3 reads CASSFGTGYGYTF. For the CDR3, the DNA is TGTGCCAGCAGCTTCGGGACAGGCTATGGCTACACCTTC. The entire variable domain, with the rest obtained from reference TRBV7-2 and TRBJ1-2, is as follows: GAGVSQSPSNKVTEKGKDVELRCDPISGHTALYWYRQSLGQGLEFLIYFQGNSAPDKSGLPSDRFSAERTGGSVSTLTIQRTQQEDSAVYLCASSFGTGYGYTFGSGTRLTVV.